The 18 T cell receptor beta chains presented below share a single source sample, sequenced in a study of identical twins. Using its own MiXCR run on the 5' RACE reads, TCRdb lists one record per CDR3 protein. This sample has 300,000 to 400,000 distinct CDR3 sequences; 9% to 15% occur once, and the top ten carry roughly 7%. These records were also assigned to another study, of yellow fever vaccine responses in identical twins.

Sequencing was carried out using CD8+ T cells sorted from blood. Source of these receptors: a woman aged 18-35 years in good health.

The table lists this clonotype with a few counts. The chain has TRBV4-2 and TRBJ2-5; 12 bases line up with TRBD2. The CDR3 contains 16 residues. J lost 5 bases, V lost 1 base, and 5 bases had no gene match. Germline assignment: CDR1 LGHNA and CDR2 YNFKEQ. The CDR3 spells CASSQGLAGDWETQYF. CDR3 nucleotide sequence: TGTGCCAGCAGCCAAGGACTAGCGGGAGATTGGGAGACCCAGTACTTC.

V is TRBV10-3 and J is TRBJ2-7; a possible D gene is TRBD2 (5 bases). The germline gives CDR1 ENHRY, CDR2 SYGVKD. The CDR3 sequence is 14 residues long. The V end was cut by 0 bases, the J end by 5 bases, with 11 bases between. The CDR3 sequence is CAISESTSRDEQYF. The DNA for the CDR3 is TGTGCCATCAGTGAGTCTACTAGTAGGGACGAGCAGTACTTC.

This clonotype showed up just a few times. The V and J genes are TRBV28 and TRBJ2-7; unclear D gene. V lost 3 bases, J lost 4 bases, and 16 bases lay in between. The CDR3 spans 15 residues. CDR1 is MDHEN, CDR2 SYDVKM, per germline. CDR3 sequence: CASSLSMDGKYEQYF. CDR3 nucleotides: TGTGCCAGCAGTTTGTCCATGGACGGAAAATACGAGCAGTACTTC.

This clonotype was counted a few times. The genes are TRBV7-6 and TRBJ2-1; D remains ambiguous. V lost 6 bases and J 2 bases, leaving 11 bases between the germline ends. CDR1 is SGHVS and CDR2 is FNYEAQ in the germline V gene. This CDR3 is 14 amino acids long. CDR3 in amino acids: CASSRYAAYNEQFF. As DNA, the CDR3 is TGTGCCAGCAGTCGATACGCGGCCTACAATGAGCAGTTCTTC.

This clonotype was detected only a few times. The V call is TRBV20-1, the J call TRBJ1-5; 9 nucleotides align to TRBD1. This CDR3 comprises 19 residues. Trimming cost V 3 bases and J 0 bases; bases outside gene matches: 15. CDR1 and CDR2 from the germline V gene are DFQATT and SNEGSKA (reference sequence). The CDR3 region is CSASYLDRGKGYSNQPQHF. The CDR3 DNA follows: TGCAGTGCTAGTTACCTCGACAGGGGGAAGGGGTATAGCAATCAGCCCCAGCATTTT.

This clonotype turned up a few times. This rearrangement joins TRBV7-8 to TRBJ2-7, with no clear D. V lost 5 bases and J 3 bases, leaving 14 bases between the germline ends. Germline V gene lookup returns CDR1 SGHVS and CDR2 FQNEAQ. The CDR3 is made up of 14 amino acids. The CDR3 coding sequence is TGTGCCAGCAGCCCAGCGTCAAACAACTACGAGCAGTACTTC. This translates into CASSPASNNYEQYF.

V gene TRBV11-3 combines with J gene TRBJ2-3; no firm D call. The germline V and J ends were trimmed by 5 bases and 2 bases, with 11 bases remaining between them. This CDR3 spans 14 amino acids. Germline-derived CDR1 and CDR2 are SGHNT and YENEEA. This chain's CDR3 is CASSVGFTTDTQYF. In nucleotides, the CDR3 is TGTGCCAGCAGCGTGGGATTCACCACAGATACGCAGTATTTT.

This chain links TRBV24-1 with TRBJ2-2; D remains ambiguous. The CDR3 consists of 17 residues. Trimming took off 0 bases at V and 0 bases at J, with 10 bases between the two ends. Germline loops: CDR1 KGHDR, CDR2 SFDVKD. The CDR3 DNA follows: TGTGCCACCAGTGATTTGGTTCGTGTCGCGAACACCGGGGAGCTGTTTTTT. It is translated as CATSDLVRVANTGELFF.

The chain combines TRBV20-1 with TRBJ1-1; D is perhaps TRBD1 (6 bases). From germline, CDR1 is DFQATT and CDR2 SNEGSKA (reference sequence). V lost 6 bases to trimming and J lost 7 bases, with 12 bases between them. This CDR3 has 11 residues. CDR3 sequence (DNA): TGCAGTGCCACCGGGACAAATGAAGCTTTCTTT. It encodes CSATGTNEAFF.

This clonotype was picked up many times. The chain recombines TRBV10-2 with TRBJ2-6, with a possible D match to TRBD1 (5 bases). Trimming stripped 6 bases from V and 1 base from J, with 10 bases between. This CDR3 spans 15 amino acids. Per the germline V gene, CDR1 is WSHSY and CDR2 is SAAADI. The CDR3 spells CASREGASGANVLTF. The CDR3 DNA is TGCGCCAGCAGGGAAGGGGCATCTGGGGCCAACGTCCTGACTTTC.

This clonotype turned up a few times. The chain uses TRBV12-3 or TRBV12-4 and TRBJ1-2; perhaps TRBD1 as D (6 bases). V was trimmed by 5 bases and J by 4 bases, leaving 17 bases between them. The CDR3 contains 15 residues. The CDR3 sequence: CASSLTLQGFYGYTF. In DNA form, the CDR3 reads TGTGCCAGCAGTCTCACCCTACAGGGATTCTATGGCTACACCTTC.

The rearrangement links TRBV2 to TRBJ2-7, with 7 bases matching TRBD1. The V gene end was trimmed by 6 bases and the J gene end by 5 bases; junction bases not matched to a gene: 10. CDR1 and CDR2 from the germline V gene are SNHLY and FYNNEI. The CDR3 spans 14 residues. In nucleotides, the CDR3 is TGTGCCAGCAGCCGACAGGGAGTTTTGGACGAGCAGTACTTC. This encodes CASSRQGVLDEQYF.

In this sample, this clonotype turned up many times. This chain's CDR3 is CASRKQGIVYGYTF. The CDR3 DNA follows: TGTGCCAGCAGAAAACAGGGGATAGTTTATGGCTACACCTTC. The chain carries TRBV21-1 and TRBJ1-2; TRBD1 is the table's D call and was not checked against the DNA. TRBV21-1 is flagged as a pseudogene. The CDR3 sequence is 14 residues long.

This clonotype was recorded many times. This chain connects TRBV5-1 to TRBJ2-3; D is undetermined. This CDR3 region has 13 residues. CDR1 and CDR2 (germline): SGHRS, YFSETQ. Trimming took off 3 bases at V and 4 bases at J, with 9 bases between the two ends. CDR3 amino acids: CASSSLVPDTQYF. Here the CDR3 DNA reads TGCGCCAGCAGCTCCCTAGTTCCAGATACGCAGTATTTT. Combining the CDR3 with reference TRBV5-1 and TRBJ2-3 gives the whole variable domain KAGVTQTPRYLIKTRGQQVTLSCSPISGHRSVSWYQQTPGQGLQFLFEYFSETQRNKGNFPGRFSGRQFSNSRSEMNVSTLELGDSALYLCASSSLVPDTQYFGPGTRLTVL.

About this clonotype itself: The conserved final phenylalanine or tryptophan is absent from the CDR3, which likely points to a read error. This chain joins TRBV3-1 and TRBJ2-3; D is tentatively TRBD1 or TRBD2 (5 bases each). The V gene's germline CDR1 is LGHDT and CDR2 YNNKEL (reference sequence). The CDR3 spans 17 residues. Trimming stripped 2 bases from V and 0 bases from J, with 15 bases between. The CDR3, as DNA: TGTGCCAGCAGCCAATTCAGCCGGGGACCTAGCACAGATACGCAGTATCTT. It is translated as CASSQFSRGPSTDTQYL.

Ten or more counts support this clonotype. V gene TRBV5-1 combines with J gene TRBJ2-2; 7 nucleotides line up with TRBD2. The CDR3 is 11 amino acids. CDR1 SGHRS and CDR2 YFSETQ come from the germline V gene. With V trimmed by 5 bases and J by 11 bases, 3 bases remained unmatched. CDR3 nucleotide sequence: TGCGCCAGCAGTCCGGGGGGAGAGCTGTTTTTT. Protein sequence: CASSPGGELFF.

This clonotype showed up many times. The chain links TRBV20-1 to TRBJ2-3, with 10 bases identical to TRBD1. Germline V gives CDR1 DFQATT, CDR2 SNEGSKA (reference sequence). The CDR3 sequence is 14 residues long. J gave up 4 bases and V 4 bases, and 5 bases lay outside the gene matches. CDR3 protein: CSAKGQGLPDTQYF. CDR3 bases: TGCAGTGCTAAGGGACAGGGGTTGCCAGATACGCAGTATTTT.

The rearrangement links TRBV4-1 to TRBJ1-4; D uncertain. The V gene lost 1 base and the J gene lost 4 bases, with 10 bases spanning the gap. Germline CDR1 is MGHRA and CDR2 is YSYEKL. This CDR3 comprises 15 residues. Here the CDR3 DNA reads TGCGCCAGCAGCCAAGTTATCAGTGATAATGAAAAACTGTTTTTT. This encodes CASSQVISDNEKLFF.